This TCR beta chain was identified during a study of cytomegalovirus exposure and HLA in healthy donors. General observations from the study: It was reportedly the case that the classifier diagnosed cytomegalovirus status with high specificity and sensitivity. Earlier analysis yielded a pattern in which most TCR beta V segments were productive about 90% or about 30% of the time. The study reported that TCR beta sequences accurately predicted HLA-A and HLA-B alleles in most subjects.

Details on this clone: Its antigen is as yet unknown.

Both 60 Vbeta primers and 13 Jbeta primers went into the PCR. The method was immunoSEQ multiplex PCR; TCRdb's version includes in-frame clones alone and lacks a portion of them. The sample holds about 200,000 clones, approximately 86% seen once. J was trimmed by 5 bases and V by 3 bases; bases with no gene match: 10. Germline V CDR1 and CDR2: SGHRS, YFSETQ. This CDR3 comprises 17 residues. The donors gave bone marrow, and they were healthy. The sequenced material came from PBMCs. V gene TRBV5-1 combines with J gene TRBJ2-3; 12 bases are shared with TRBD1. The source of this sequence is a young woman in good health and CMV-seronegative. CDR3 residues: CASSWFPGQGAGDTQYF. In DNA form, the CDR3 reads TGCGCCAGCAGCTGGTTCCCGGGACAGGGGGCAGGAGATACGCAGTATTTT.